Included here is one TCR beta chain sequence, with context. The antigen is undetermined. The source of the sample is a study of OX40 agonist ivuxolimab in advanced cancers. At the level of the study: Participants could have had prior anti-PD-1, anti-PD-L1 or anti-CTLA-4 therapy, and approximately 40% had some. The study reported partial responses in three patients: one hepatocellular carcinoma, two cutaneous melanoma. Notes on the study in general: Averaging showed that CD8+ T cells had more expanded clones than CD4+ did. Normalized T-cell clonal expansion was also low in a subset of nonresponders.

V lost 5 bases to trimming and J lost 6 bases; unmatched junction nucleotides: 3. The CDR3 runs 13 residues. Germline CDR1 is LNHDA and CDR2 is SQIVND (reference sequence). The table came from immunoSEQ multiplex PCR; TCRdb's copy has only in-frame clones and leaves some out. This sample has roughly 40,000 clones; approximately 91% occur once, and the top ten carry approximately 15%. The chain couples TRBV19 to TRBJ2-1; 8 bases align to TRBD2. The receptor was derived from an adult with an advanced solid tumor such as melanoma, head and neck, liver or kidney cancer. This specimen consisted of CD4+ or CD8+ T cells sorted from blood, obtained in a trial of the OX40 agonist ivuxolimab. This CDR3 is CASSYRGGNEQFF. As DNA, the CDR3 is TGTGCCAGTAGTTACCGGGGGGGCAATGAGCAGTTCTTC.